This is a list of T cell receptor beta chains from one sample in a study of cytomegalovirus exposure and HLA in healthy donors. Using immunoSEQ multiplex PCR, the repertoire was profiled, and TCRdb retains in-frame clones only, with some absent. The sample has approximately 190,000 clones; roughly 76% are singletons. Material for sequencing was PBMCs. The receptors were sampled from a man aged 40-49 years in good health and CMV-seropositive. The CDR3 runs from the conserved cysteine through the conserved F or W. The D gene is left open where the match is weak. Clone sizes are given selectively: once, few, many, or a class where the clone is expanded.

TRBJ1-3	TRBV19	TRBD1	-	CASSRTTGASSGNTIYF	TGTGCCAGTAGTCGCACGACAGGGGCCAGCTCTGGAAACACCATATATTTT
TRBJ1-2	TRBV6-5	-	-	CASSYSPGGRGYGYTF	TGTGCCAGCAGTTACTCCCCGGGGGGAAGGGGCTATGGCTACACCTTC
TRBJ2-5	TRBV10-1	-	-	CASSSGLQETQYF	TGCGCCAGCAGCTCGGGACTCCAAGAGACCCAGTACTTC
TRBJ2-7	TRBV11-2	-	-	CASSHLGQVYEQYF	TGTGCCAGCAGCCACCTGGGACAAGTCTACGAGCAGTACTTC
TRBJ1-5	TRBV19	-	once	CASSIRQGIGSNQPQHF	TGTGCCAGTAGTATACGGCAGGGAATAGGGAGCAATCAGCCCCAGCATTTT
TRBJ2-7	TRBV2	TRBD2	-	CASIPPAGGYEQYF	TGTGCCAGCATCCCCCCGGCGGGGGGCTACGAGCAGTACTTC
TRBJ2-5	TRBV6-5	-	few	CASSYSEPTGETQYF	TGTGCCAGCAGTTACTCAGAACCAACAGGAGAGACCCAGTACTTC
TRBJ1-5	TRBV10-3	TRBD1	-	CAISDGQGANQPQHF	TGTGCCATCAGTGACGGGCAGGGGGCTAACCAGCCCCAGCATTTT
TRBJ2-4	TRBV7-2	TRBD1	-	CASSLSPGQGGKNIQYF	TGTGCCAGCAGCTTAAGCCCGGGACAGGGGGGAAAAAACATTCAGTACTTC
TRBJ1-5	TRBV11-3	-	-	CASTGTQPRLISNQPQHF	TGTGCCAGCACCGGGACACAACCGCGGTTAATAAGCAATCAGCCCCAGCATTTT
TRBJ1-1	TRBV27	-	-	CASSPYSLNTEAFF	TGTGCCAGCAGTCCATACAGCCTAAACACTGAAGCTTTCTTT
TRBJ2-2	TRBV10-3	TRBD2	-	CAISGLAGHTGELFF	TGTGCCATCAGTGGACTAGCGGGGCACACCGGGGAGCTGTTTTTT
TRBJ1-2	TRBV27	-	-	CATSAGAAARYGYTF	TGTGCCACCTCGGCGGGGGCCGCCGCGCGCTATGGCTACACCTTC
TRBJ2-7	TRBV4-2	TRBD2	-	CASSLLAGQAYEQYF	TGTGCCAGCAGCCTACTAGCGGGACAGGCCTACGAGCAGTACTTC
TRBJ2-3	TRBV4-3	-	few	CASSQDFRGTDTQYF	TGCGCCAGCAGCCAAGATTTCCGTGGCACAGATACGCAGTATTTT
TRBJ1-5	TRBV6-5	-	-	CASSYEGNQPQHF	TGTGCCAGCAGTTACGAGGGTAATCAGCCCCAGCATTTT
TRBJ2-1	TRBV29-1	-	-	CSADTEGFGTEQFF	TGCAGCGCCGACACCGAGGGATTTGGCACTGAGCAGTTCTTC
TRBJ1-6	TRBV18	TRBD1	-	CASSQGASYNSPLHF	TGTGCCAGCTCACAGGGGGCGAGTTATAATTCACCCCTCCACTTT
TRBJ2-5	TRBV18	TRBD1	-	CASSRQGEETQYF	TGTGCCAGCTCAAGACAGGGGGAGGAGACCCAGTACTTC
TRBJ2-7	TRBV9	TRBD1	-	CASSPFGTGRYEQYF	TGTGCCAGCAGCCCGTTCGGGACAGGGCGGTACGAGCAGTACTTC
TRBJ1-2	TRBV5-1	-	-	CASSPGRGAAYGYTF	TGCGCCAGCAGCCCCGGGAGGGGAGCGGCCTATGGCTACACCTTC
TRBJ2-3	TRBV5-1	TRBD2	-	CASGGGLAKTDTQYF	TGCGCCAGCGGAGGAGGACTAGCGAAGACAGATACGCAGTATTTT
TRBJ1-1	TRBV11-1	TRBD1	-	CASTTGQGGGEAFF	TGTGCCAGCACCACCGGACAGGGCGGGGGTGAAGCTTTCTTT
TRBJ1-5	TRBV15	-	-	CATSRGLQDLLAPQHF	TGTGCCACCAGCAGAGGTCTACAGGACCTACTGGCGCCCCAGCATTTT
TRBJ2-3	TRBV15	-	-	CATSREKVRDTQYF	TGTGCCACCAGCAGAGAGAAGGTGAGGGATACGCAGTATTTT
TRBJ1-5	TRBV5-4	TRBD1	-	CASSLGPGTGQGKNQPQHF	TGTGCCAGCAGCTTGGGCCCCGGGACAGGTCAGGGAAAGAATCAGCCCCAGCATTTT
TRBJ2-6	TRBV7-9	-	-	CASSPRVSGANVLTF	TGTGCCAGCAGTCCGCGGGTCTCTGGGGCCAACGTCCTGACTTTC
TRBJ2-7	TRBV15	TRBD2	-	CATSPSRGGIYEQYF	TGTGCCACCAGCCCCTCCCGGGGGGGGATTTACGAGCAGTACTTC
TRBJ2-1	TRBV10-3	-	-	CAITREGGGEQFF	TGTGCCATCACCCGGGAAGGGGGGGGTGAGCAGTTCTTC
TRBJ1-2	TRBV28	-	-	CASHMVRNYGYTF	TGTGCCAGCCATATGGTCAGAAACTATGGCTACACCTTC
TRBJ2-5	TRBV5-4	TRBD1	once	CASSSGQAPETQYF	TGTGCCAGCAGCTCGGGACAGGCGCCGGAGACCCAGTACTTC
TRBJ2-3	TRBV7-2	TRBD2	-	CASSEALAGGPADTQYF	TGTGCCAGCAGCGAAGCACTAGCGGGGGGGCCCGCAGATACGCAGTATTTT
TRBJ2-6	TRBV14	-	-	CASSQAAGANVLTF	TGTGCCAGCAGCCAGGCGGCTGGGGCCAACGTCCTGACTTTC
TRBJ2-5	TRBV7-2	TRBD1	-	CASSFTGGADQETQYF	TGTGCCAGCAGCTTTACAGGGGGCGCCGATCAAGAGACCCAGTACTTC
TRBJ1-5	TRBV25-1	-	-	CASSDSGPPQHF	TGTGCCAGCAGTGACTCAGGGCCGCCCCAGCATTTT
TRBJ1-2	TRBV28	-	-	CASSFGRTPIYGYTF	TGTGCCAGCAGTTTCGGTAGAACCCCTATCTATGGCTACACCTTC
TRBJ2-7	TRBV28	TRBD2	-	CASSKAGGLFEQYF	TGTGCCAGCAGCAAAGCGGGGGGGCTGTTCGAGCAGTACTTC
TRBJ1-1	TRBV28	-	-	CASSFGNMNTEAFF	TGTGCCAGCAGTTTCGGGAACATGAACACTGAAGCTTTCTTT
TRBJ2-7	TRBV15	-	once	CATSRDAWVGEQYF	TGTGCCACCAGCAGAGATGCTTGGGTCGGGGAGCAGTACTTC
TRBJ1-6	TRBV13	-	-	CASSLGPSLDSPLHF	TGTGCCAGCAGCTTAGGCCCCTCGCTAGATTCACCCCTCCACTTT
TRBJ1-2	TRBV19	TRBD1	-	CASSVTGTGIRGYTF	TGTGCCAGTAGTGTTACCGGGACAGGGATCCGCGGCTACACCTTC
TRBJ2-5	TRBV7-7	-	-	CASSLGGDRTSPRVTQYF	TGTGCTAGCAGCTTGGGTGGGGACCGAACTAGCCCCCGTGTGACCCAGTACTTC
TRBJ2-3	TRBV4-3	TRBD2	-	CASSQGGGAGLTDTQYF	TGCGCCAGCAGCCAAGGCGGGGGGGCCGGGTTGACAGATACGCAGTATTTT
TRBJ2-7	TRBV29-1	TRBD2	-	CSVGLATEQYF	TGCAGCGTTGGACTAGCCACCGAGCAGTACTTC
TRBJ2-7	TRBV6-5	-	once	CASSLGTPTPYEQYF	TGTGCCAGCAGTTTGGGGACACCTACACCCTACGAGCAGTACTTC
TRBJ1-5	TRBV27	-	few	CASSPSRGVAQHF	TGTGCCAGCAGTCCGTCCCGAGGAGTGGCCCAGCATTTT
TRBJ2-2	TRBV27	-	-	CASIGGGGHHLNTGELFF	TGTGCCAGCATCGGAGGGGGGGGCCACCACTTGAACACCGGGGAGCTGTTTTTT